This TCR beta chain was found in a study of T-cell memory formation after mild COVID-19 (dated by TCRdb to the early 2020s). Background for the entire study: TCR sequence clusters from the two donors were largely donor specific. In a couple of donors, T-cell clones that expanded and contracted after mild COVID-19 were followed by sequencing TCRalpha and TCRbeta repertoires longitudinally. The cohort was made up of two young adult volunteers, one female and one male, who were previously healthy. Study-wide conclusions, independent of this receptor: From day 15 to 85, contracting clones showed balanced CD4/CD8 phenotypes, whereas a second wave of clones that expanded from day 15 to 37 leaned towards CD4+. Contracting CD4+ clones were located mainly in the CM and EM memory subsets, whereas CD8+ clones were found to be enriched in EMRA. The detection of some responding clones in pre-infection memory suggests that pre-existing cross-reactive memory T cells joined the SARS-CoV-2 response. The study included only a couple of mild cases, and larger cohorts that include severe cases with pre-infection samples were judged to be necessary. SARS-CoV-2 specificity was not confirmed for the second-wave clones peaking on day 37.

This clonotype was counted only a few times. This clone's antigen is unknown. Nothing much larger sits one base from this clone, and base qualities are not available. Ficoll-Paque density gradient centrifugation was the method used to isolate PBMCs. The run used an Illumina NovaSeq 6000. Using 5'RACE with constant-segment primers, TCRalpha and TCRbeta cDNA libraries were constructed, with sample barcodes and unique molecular identifiers added in the process. Trizol reagent was used to extract RNA from every sample. Amplification of the libraries took two PCR steps, and the second step added a second sample barcode plus Illumina TruSeq adapters. Sequencing of libraries was performed on an Illumina NovaSeq with 2 x 150 bp paired-end reads. As for the original processing: The reads were demultiplexed and collapsed into UMI-guided consensus sequences using migec v1.2.7. Using mixcr v2.1.11, UMI consensuses were aligned to TRA and TRB V and J templates and then assembled into clonotypes. Expanded or contracted clonotypes were those called significant by both edgeR and NoisET, with noise models trained on biological replicates. For edgeR calls, the thresholds were a false discovery rate-adjusted p below 0.01 and a log2 fold-change of 1. PCA with hierarchical clustering of max-normalized trajectories of the 1000 most abundant clonotypes was used as exploratory dynamics analysis. Separately sequenced CD4+ and CD8+ repertoires were used to assign the CD4 or CD8 phenotype of responding clones. The raw public data were reprocessed by TCRdb itself: fastp quality trimming at Q25, MiXCR clonotype calling, in-frame beta chains only. Duplicate CDR3 protein sequences are folded into a single record with the most common DNA and genes. These V and J calls originate from TCRdb's pipeline instead of the authors' own analysis. The sample table lists 390,000 or so distinct CDR3 sequences, 15% to 20% of them with a count of one. In total, the top ten clones hold about 22% of the sample.

Taken from cysteine to phenylalanine, the CDR3 has 15 residues. Here the CDR3 DNA is all that survives: 45 bases in frame from base 1. The germline V gene (reference sequence) specifies SEHNR as CDR1 and FQNEAQ as CDR2. Trimming takes 2 bases from V and 1 base from J, and the germline ends sit 12 bases apart. The sample consisted of PBMCs or a T cell subset sorted from them (not recorded which). This chain joins TRBV7-9 to TRBJ2-7; the D region possibly corresponds to TRBD1 (5 bases align). The TCR originated in a man in his late teens or twenties who had mild COVID-19 (a few samples of this study predate the infection). The sample titles of this study are shuffled in the database, so cell type and time point are left out; the donor was told from shared clones. At the DNA level, the sequence is TGTGCCAGCAGCTTATTTGGCGACAGATCCTACGAGCAGTACTTC. Protein translation: CASSLFGDRSYEQYF.